This T cell receptor (beta chain) originates from a study of T cell repertoires in cytomegalovirus infection. Turning to the study itself: Public TCR beta signatures marked donors with CMV infection and the matching HLA.

Comments on this clonotype: Its antigen is as yet unknown.

Points from the study as a whole: The response measured ex vivo was dominated by TCR beta clonotypes (HLA-C-restricted and CMV-specific).

The V gene's germline CDR1 is LNHDA and CDR2 SQIVND (reference sequence). The V end lost 6 bases, the J end lost 6 bases, and 13 bases lay between the germline ends. The CDR3 is 13 amino acids. From the reads, TCRdb called clonotypes with MiXCR, one entry per CDR3 protein. The repertoire holds some 940,000 distinct CDR3 sequences, with less than 35% as singletons. This TCR was sampled from a human donor in good health (CMV status not recorded). Some clones in this sample may be carry-over from other donors' samples. The source material was cultured CD8+ T cells from PBMCs, sampled from culture after CMV antigen stimulation. This rearrangement joins TRBV19 to TRBJ2-3; D not resolved. The CDR3 nucleotides are TGTGCCAGTAGGGCAGAGGTTTCGGATACGCAGTATTTT. It translates to CASRAEVSDTQYF.